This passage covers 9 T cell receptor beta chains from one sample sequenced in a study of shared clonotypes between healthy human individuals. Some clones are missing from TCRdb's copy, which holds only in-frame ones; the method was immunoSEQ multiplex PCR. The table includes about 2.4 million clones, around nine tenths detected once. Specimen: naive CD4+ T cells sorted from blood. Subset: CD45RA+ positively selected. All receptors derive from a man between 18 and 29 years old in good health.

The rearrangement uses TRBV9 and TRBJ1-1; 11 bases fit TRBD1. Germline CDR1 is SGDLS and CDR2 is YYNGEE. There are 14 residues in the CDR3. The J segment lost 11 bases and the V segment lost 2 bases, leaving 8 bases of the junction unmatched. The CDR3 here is CASSVDFGQGAAFF. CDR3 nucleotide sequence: TGTGCCAGCAGCGTCGACTTTGGACAGGGGGCTGCTTTCTTT.

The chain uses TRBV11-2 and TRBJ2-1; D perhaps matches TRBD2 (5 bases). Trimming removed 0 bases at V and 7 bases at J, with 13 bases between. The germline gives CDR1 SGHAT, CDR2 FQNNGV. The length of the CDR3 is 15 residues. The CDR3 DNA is TGTGCCAGCAGCTTAGATGGAGGAGGTATTAATGAGCAGTTCTTC. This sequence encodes CASSLDGGGINEQFF.

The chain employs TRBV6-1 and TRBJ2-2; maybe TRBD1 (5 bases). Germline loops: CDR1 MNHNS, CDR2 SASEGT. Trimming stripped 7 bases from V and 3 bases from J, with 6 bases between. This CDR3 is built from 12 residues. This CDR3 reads CASTTDTGELFF. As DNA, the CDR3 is TGTGCCAGCACGACAGACACCGGGGAGCTGTTTTTT.

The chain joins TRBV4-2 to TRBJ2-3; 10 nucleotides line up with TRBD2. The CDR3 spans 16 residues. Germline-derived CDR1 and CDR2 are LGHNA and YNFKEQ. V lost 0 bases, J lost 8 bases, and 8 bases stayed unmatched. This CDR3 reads CASSQEGAGGKVTQYF. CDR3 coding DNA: TGTGCCAGCAGCCAAGAAGGAGCGGGGGGGAAGGTTACGCAGTATTTT.

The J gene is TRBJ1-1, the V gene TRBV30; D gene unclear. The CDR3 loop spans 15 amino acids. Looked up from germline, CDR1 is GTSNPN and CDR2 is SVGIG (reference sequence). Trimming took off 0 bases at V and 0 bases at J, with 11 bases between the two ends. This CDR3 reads CAWSVLVLLNTEAFF. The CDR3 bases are TGTGCCTGGAGTGTACTCGTCCTCCTGAACACTGAAGCTTTCTTT.

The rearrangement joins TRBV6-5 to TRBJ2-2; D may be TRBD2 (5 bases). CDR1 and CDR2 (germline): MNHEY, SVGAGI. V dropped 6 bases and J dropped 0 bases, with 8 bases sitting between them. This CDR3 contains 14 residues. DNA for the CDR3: TGTGCCAGCAGGGCGGACTCGAACACCGGGGAGCTGTTTTTT. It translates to CASRADSNTGELFF.

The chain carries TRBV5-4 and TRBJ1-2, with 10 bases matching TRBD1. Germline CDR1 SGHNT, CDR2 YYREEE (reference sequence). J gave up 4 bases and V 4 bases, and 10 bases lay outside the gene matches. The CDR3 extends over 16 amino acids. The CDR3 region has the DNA TGTGCCAGCAGCCCCGGGGGGGGACAGGGGAGCTATGGCTACACCTTC. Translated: CASSPGGGQGSYGYTF.

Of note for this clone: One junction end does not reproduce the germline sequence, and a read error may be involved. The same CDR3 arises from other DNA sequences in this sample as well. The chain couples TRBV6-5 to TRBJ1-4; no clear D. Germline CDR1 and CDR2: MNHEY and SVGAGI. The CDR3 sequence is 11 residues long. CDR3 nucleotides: TGTGCCAGCAGTCGCGGGGAAAAGCTGTTTTTT. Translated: CASSRGEKLFF.

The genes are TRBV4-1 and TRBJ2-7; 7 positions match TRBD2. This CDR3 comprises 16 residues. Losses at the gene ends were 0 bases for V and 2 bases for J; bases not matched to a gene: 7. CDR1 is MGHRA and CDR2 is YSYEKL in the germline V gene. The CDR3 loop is CASSQDILADTYEQYF. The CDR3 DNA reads TGCGCCAGCAGCCAAGATATCCTAGCGGACACCTACGAGCAGTACTTC.